This entry features one TCR beta chain sequence. The CDR3 loop spans 17 amino acids. CDR1 is SEHNR and CDR2 is FQNEAQ in the germline V gene (reference sequence). Trimming removed 5 bases at V and 1 base at J, with 21 bases between. The repertoire was sequenced with immunoSEQ multiplex PCR; TCRdb's copy has only in-frame clones and lacks some. The sample carries 50,000 to 65,000 clones, 70% to 80% recorded once. Described time point: blood 4 weeks post-SBRT, at nephrectomy. This sample's treatment: 15 Gy SBRT to primary tumor, nephrectomy 4 weeks later. Nephrectomy followed 15 Gy stereotactic body radiation by 4 weeks. The sample belongs to a study of radiation and T cells in renal cell carcinoma.

Sequencing was performed on blood, taken from a patient whose treatment included radiotherapy and nephrectomy. The receptor comes from a man in his 60s with renal cell carcinoma. V is TRBV7-9 and J is TRBJ2-7, with D perhaps being TRBD1 or TRBD2 (5 bases each). The CDR3 loop is CASSPRSWGWRSYEQYF. The CDR3 bases are TGTGCCAGCAGCCCCCGAAGTTGGGGGTGGAGGTCCTACGAGCAGTACTTC. The full variable domain, its missing parts supplied by reference TRBV7-9 and TRBJ2-7, is DTGVSQNPRHKITKRGQNVTFRCDPISEHNRLYWYRQTLGQGPEFLTYFQNEAQLEKSRLLSDRFSAERPKGSFSTLEIQRTEQGDSAMYLCASSPRSWGWRSYEQYFGPGTRLTVT.